This TCR beta chain originates from a study of regulatory T cells in long-lasting Graves disease. Background on the study: Antithyroid drug exposure in newly diagnosed Graves' patients had lasted under 3 months.

Time point meaning: newly diagnosed GD, antithyroid drugs for less than 3 months. PBMC RNA served as the TCR library source. EDTA tubes held about 9.7 milliliters of peripheral blood from each patient. Study-wide results and limits: Segments TRBV28, TRBJ1-2 and TRBJ2-5 showed preferential usage in persistent disease. New patients shared fewer public clonotypes (around 970) than persistent patients did (approximately 3,000).

This clonotype occurred many times. Its antigen remains unknown. The CDR3 sequence is 14 residues long. V lost 6 bases, J lost 1 base, and 5 bases stayed unmatched. The V gene's germline CDR1 is MNHNS and CDR2 SASEGT. Arm-PCR of CDR3 regions and iRepertoire HTBI primers were the basis on which TCR beta libraries were built. TCRdb processed the multiplex PCR reads anew with MiXCR; each CDR3 protein has one entry. Among under 500,000 distinct CDR3 sequences, about 15% were seen once, and the ten largest hold about 10%. Another study also made use of these data, one on T cells in Graves' hyperthyroidism and ophthalmopathy.

The specimen comprised peripheral blood mononuclear cells (PBMCs), sampled at new diagnosis, from a patient treated with antithyroid drugs. This sequence joins TRBV6-1 and TRBJ1-1; TRBD1 agrees at 7 bases. The TCR sequence derives from a woman between 25 and 40 years old with Graves disease. DNA for the CDR3: TGTGCCAGCAGATCAGGGGGATCGAACACTGAAGCTTTCTTT. Protein product: CASRSGGSNTEAFF.